Following are 6 T cell receptor beta chains from one sample sequenced in a study of regulatory T cells in long-lasting Graves disease. Through Arm-PCR of CDR3 regions and iRepertoire HTBI primers, TCR beta libraries were built. TCRdb recomputed calls from the multiplex PCR reads with MiXCR, one row per CDR3 protein. Of 350,000 to 550,000 distinct CDR3 sequences in the sample, around 15% were seen once. Time point denoted: newly diagnosed GD, antithyroid drugs for less than 3 months. PBMCs were the source of the RNA used for TCR sequencing. These data also formed part of another study, on T cells in Graves' hyperthyroidism and ophthalmopathy.

The sample was peripheral blood mononuclear cells (PBMCs), taken at new diagnosis, from a patient treated with antithyroid drugs. These receptors originate from a woman between 50 and 59 years old with Graves disease.

This clonotype came up many times. This chain uses TRBV9 with TRBJ2-1, with 7 nucleotides matching TRBD2. V shed 0 bases and J 4 bases; nucleotides not matched to a gene: 10. The CDR3 runs to 17 residues. In germline, CDR1 is SGDLS, CDR2 YYNGEE. The DNA of the CDR3 is TGTGCCAGCAGCGTAGGGGTAGGCGGGAGAGCGTACAATGAGCAGTTCTTC. As protein: CASSVGVGGRAYNEQFF.

This clonotype showed up just a few times. The V gene is TRBV5-6, the J gene TRBJ2-1; tentatively, D is TRBD2 (5 bases). V was clipped by 6 bases and J by 2 bases, with 18 bases between them. The germline gives CDR1 SGHDT, CDR2 YYEEEE. This CDR3 contains 16 residues. CDR3 in DNA: TGTGCCAGCAACCCCCGGGAAAGTCCAGCCTACAATGAGCAGTTCTTC. Its protein is CASNPRESPAYNEQFF. Full variable domain (rest looked up from reference TRBV5-6 and TRBJ2-1): DAGVTQSPTHLIKTRGQQVTLRCSPKSGHDTVSWYQQALGQGPQFIFQYYEEEERQRGNFPDRFSGHQFPNYSSELNVNALLLGDSALYLCASNPRESPAYNEQFFGPGTRLTVL.

This clonotype has just one count. The genes are TRBV9 and TRBJ2-3, with D unresolved. Germline lookup yields CDR1 SGDLS and CDR2 YYNGEE. This CDR3 has 14 residues. V lost 0 bases to trimming and J lost 2 bases, with 7 bases between them. The CDR3 DNA follows: TGTGCCAGCAGCGTAGACAGCGACACAGATACGCAGTATTTT. It specifies CASSVDSDTDTQYF. Complete variable domain (other parts from reference TRBV9 and TRBJ2-3): DSGVTQTPKHLITATGQRVTLRCSPRSGDLSVYWYQQSLDQGLQFLIQYYNGEERAKGNILERFSAQQFPDLHSELNLSSLELGDSALYFCASSVDSDTDTQYFGPGTRLTVL.

In this sample, this clonotype turned up once. The J gene is TRBJ2-4, the V gene TRBV4-1; D not resolved. CDR3 length: 15 amino acids. Trimming left V 4 bases short and J 1 base short, with 11 bases between. Germline V gene sequence: CDR1 MGHRA, CDR2 YSYEKL. CDR3 sequence reads: CASSPLGNAKNIQYF. CDR3 DNA sequence: TGCGCCAGCAGCCCCTTGGGGAACGCCAAAAACATTCAGTACTTC.

This clonotype was picked up one time. The chain is built from TRBV28 and TRBJ2-5; D possibly corresponds to TRBD2 (6 bases). The CDR3 length is 13 residues. The V end was cut by 6 bases, the J end by 1 base, with 9 bases between. Germline V gene sequence: CDR1 MDHEN, CDR2 SYDVKM. Here the CDR3 DNA reads TGTGCCAGCAGCGTGGGACTCCAAGAGACCCAGTACTTC. It yields the protein CASSVGLQETQYF.

This clonotype was counted many times. CDR3 sequence (DNA): TGTGCCAGCAGTGGCTGGGCTGGGCATCAGCCCCAGCATTTT. Translated: CASSGWAGHQPQHF. The chain employs TRBV2 and TRBJ1-5, with D unresolved. Germline V gives CDR1 SNHLY, CDR2 FYNNEI. The CDR3 is 14 residues long. V was cut by 4 bases and J by 5 bases, with 12 bases left in between.